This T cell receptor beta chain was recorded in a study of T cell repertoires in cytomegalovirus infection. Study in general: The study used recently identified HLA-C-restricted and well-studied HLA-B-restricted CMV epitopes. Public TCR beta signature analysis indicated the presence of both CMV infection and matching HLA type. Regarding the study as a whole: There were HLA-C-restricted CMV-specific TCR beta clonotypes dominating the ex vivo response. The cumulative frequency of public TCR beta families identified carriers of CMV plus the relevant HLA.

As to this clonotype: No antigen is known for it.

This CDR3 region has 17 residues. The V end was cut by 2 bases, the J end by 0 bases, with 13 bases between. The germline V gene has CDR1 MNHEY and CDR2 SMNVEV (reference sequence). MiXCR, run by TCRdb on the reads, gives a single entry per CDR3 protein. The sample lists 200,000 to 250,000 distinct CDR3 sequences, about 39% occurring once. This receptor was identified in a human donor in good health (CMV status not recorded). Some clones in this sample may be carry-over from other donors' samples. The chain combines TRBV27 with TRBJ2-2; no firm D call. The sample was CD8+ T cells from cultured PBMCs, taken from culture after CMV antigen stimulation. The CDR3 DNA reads TGTGCCAGCAGTTTACTATTCAGCCTCGCGAACACCGGGGAGCTGTTTTTT. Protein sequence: CASSLLFSLANTGELFF.